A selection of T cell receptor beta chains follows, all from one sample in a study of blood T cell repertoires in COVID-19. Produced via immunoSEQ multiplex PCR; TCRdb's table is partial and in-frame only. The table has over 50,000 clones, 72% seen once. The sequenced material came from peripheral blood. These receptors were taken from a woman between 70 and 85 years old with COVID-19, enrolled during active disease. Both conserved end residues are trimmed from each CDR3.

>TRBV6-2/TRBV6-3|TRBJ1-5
ASSYSGTGAQQPQH
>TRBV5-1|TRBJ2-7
ASSLRGAAYEQY
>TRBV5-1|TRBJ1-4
ASSFGLLRGSEKLF
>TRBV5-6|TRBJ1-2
ASSSGQGLDYGYT
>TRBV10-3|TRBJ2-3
ATSPQRRDTDTQY
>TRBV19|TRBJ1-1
ASWDRLTEAF
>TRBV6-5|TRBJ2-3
ASSRQTHTDTQY
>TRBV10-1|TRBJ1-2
ASSGDRGVSGYT
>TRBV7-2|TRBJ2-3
ASSTPAGVGTDTQY
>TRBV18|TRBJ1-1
ASSLQGQGGTEAF
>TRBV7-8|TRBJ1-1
ASSLTPGTEAF
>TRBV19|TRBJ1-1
ASSIGGRGSF
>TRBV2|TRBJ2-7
ASSEDETSGGIHEQY
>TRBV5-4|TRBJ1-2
ASGTGTSGYT
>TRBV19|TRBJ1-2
ASSIRNRDYGYT
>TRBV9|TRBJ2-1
ASTRLGGVDNEQF
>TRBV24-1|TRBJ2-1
ATSDAGLPNNEQF
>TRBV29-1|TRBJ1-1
SAGWGGTEAF
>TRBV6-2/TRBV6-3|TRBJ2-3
ASSSAREATDTQY
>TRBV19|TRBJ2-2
ASRPQAGATGELF
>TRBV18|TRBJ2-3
ASSPDTTDTQY
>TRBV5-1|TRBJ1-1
ASSQGDRGTEAF
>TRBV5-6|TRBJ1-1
ASSFTGTYMNTEAF
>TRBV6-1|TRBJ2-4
ASSEWSGDNIQY
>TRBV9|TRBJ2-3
ASSPRGNTDTQY
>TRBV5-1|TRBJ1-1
ASSRMADTEAF
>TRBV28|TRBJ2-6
ASSPPGGTGANVLT
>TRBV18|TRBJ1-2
ASSPPGGRNYGYT
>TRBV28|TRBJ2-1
ASSLSGGKAGNEQF
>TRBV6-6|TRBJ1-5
ASRDRVEQPQH
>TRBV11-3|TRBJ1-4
ASSWGDSTTNEKLF
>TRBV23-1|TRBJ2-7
ASSLRLDSYEQY
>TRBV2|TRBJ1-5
ASTQGGWNSNQPQH
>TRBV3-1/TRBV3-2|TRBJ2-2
ASSHPAGTSGVLVGAGELF
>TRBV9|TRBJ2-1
ASSLGGHYNEQF